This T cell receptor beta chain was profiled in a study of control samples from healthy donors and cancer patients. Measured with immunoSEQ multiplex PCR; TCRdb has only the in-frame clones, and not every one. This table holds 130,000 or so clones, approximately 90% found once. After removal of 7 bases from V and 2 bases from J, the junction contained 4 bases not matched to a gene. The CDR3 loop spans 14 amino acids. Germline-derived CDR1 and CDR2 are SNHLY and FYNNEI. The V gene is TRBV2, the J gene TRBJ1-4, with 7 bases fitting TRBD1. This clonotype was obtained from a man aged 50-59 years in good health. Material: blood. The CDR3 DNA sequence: TGTGCCAGCACCGGGACAGCTACTAATGAAAAACTGTTTTTT. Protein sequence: CASTGTATNEKLFF.